The clone carrying this T cell receptor (beta chain) was detected only a few times. This sample is drawn from a study of Ad26.COV2.S vaccination and SARS-CoV-2 variants. Sample treatment: about 20 received Ad26.COV2.S at low or high dose, single or two shots; about 5 received placebo; per-sample allocation not given. After the first vaccine or placebo injection, samples were drawn on day 63. Germline loops: CDR1 SGHTS, CDR2 YDEGEE. The V gene lost 4 bases and the J gene lost 3 bases, with 14 bases spanning the gap. The CDR3 runs to 15 residues. Produced via immunoSEQ multiplex PCR; TCRdb's table is partial and in-frame only. This sample has 300,000 to 350,000 clones; almost 90% occur once, and the top ten carry about 5%.

The gene calls are TRBV5-8 and TRBJ1-5; D not resolved. This TCR derives from a person between 18 and 65 years old who received the Ad26.COV2.S COVID-19 vaccine or a placebo. This sample comprised peripheral blood, obtained in a trial of Ad26.COV2.S vaccine versus placebo. The CDR3 is CASSAFSGYNQPQHF. The CDR3 DNA sequence: TGTGCCAGCAGCGCATTCTCCGGCTACAATCAGCCCCAGCATTTT.